A selection of T cell receptor beta chains follows, all from one sample in a study of blood T cell repertoires in COVID-19. Data came from immunoSEQ multiplex PCR; TCRdb stores just in-frame clones and leaves some out. The table has approximately 70,000 clones, more than 75% seen once; the top ten hold roughly 19%. Material for sequencing was peripheral blood. Receptors were obtained from a human donor in a cohort sampled during active COVID-19. CDR3s include the opening cysteine and the closing phenylalanine or tryptophan. A D gene is named only where the DNA matches it firmly. Not every row has a clone size; where given, it reads once, few, many or a size class.

NA	TRBV27	14	TRBJ2-6	NA	CASSSGSGANVLTF	TGTGCCAGCAGTTCCGGCTCTGGGGCCAACGTCCTGACTTTC
NA	TRBV27	15	TRBJ2-2	NA	CASRLNTGNTGELFF	TGTGCCAGCAGACTGAACACAGGGAACACCGGGGAGCTGTTTTTT
NA	TRBV19	14	TRBJ2-2	NA	CASSIGSSPGELFF	TGTGCCAGTAGTATTGGCTCCTCTCCCGGGGAGCTGTTTTTT
TRBD2	TRBV6-6	22	TRBJ2-1	NA	CASSPPLGLAGERRGLYNEQFF	TGTGCCAGCAGTCCCCCGTTAGGTTTAGCGGGAGAACGTCGGGGACTCTACAATGAGCAGTTCTTC
TRBD1	TRBV5-1	15	TRBJ2-1	NA	CASRPGQGSYNEQFF	TGCGCCAGCAGACCGGGACAGGGGTCCTACAATGAGCAGTTCTTC
TRBD2	TRBV9	16	TRBJ2-5	NA	CASSSGRSSGKETQYF	TGTGCCAGCAGCTCAGGGAGGTCTAGCGGAAAAGAGACCCAGTACTTC
TRBD1	TRBV7-9	13	TRBJ1-2	NA	CASSLEAGGGYTF	TGTGCCAGCAGCTTAGAGGCAGGGGGTGGCTACACCTTC
TRBD2	TRBV5-1	15	TRBJ2-3	NA	CASSLLGLETDTQYF	TGCGCCAGCAGCTTGTTGGGACTAGAAACAGATACGCAGTATTTT
NA	TRBV9	18	TRBJ1-6	NA	CASSVGVRAAGGDSPLHF	TGTGCCAGCAGCGTAGGAGTTCGGGCAGCCGGCGGGGATTCACCCCTCCACTTT
TRBD1	TRBV7-2	16	TRBJ2-4	NA	CASSLRTGIAKNIQYF	TGTGCCAGCAGCTTAAGGACAGGGATAGCCAAAAACATTCAGTACTTC
NA	TRBV6-5	14	TRBJ2-7	many	CASEIRGLNYEQYF	TGTGCCAGCGAGATCCGGGGTTTGAACTACGAGCAGTACTTC
NA	TRBV28	15	TRBJ2-7	NA	CASSLRSIRSYEQYF	TGTGCCAGCAGTTTACGCAGTATCCGTTCCTACGAGCAGTACTTC
TRBD2	TRBV27	17	TRBJ2-1	NA	CASRGSGGGRNYNEQFF	TGTGCCAGCAGGGGTAGCGGGGGGGGACGAAACTACAATGAGCAGTTCTTC
TRBD2	TRBV24-1	14	TRBJ2-1	NA	CATSWAGAGDEQFF	TGTGCCACCAGTTGGGCGGGAGCCGGGGATGAGCAGTTCTTC
NA	TRBV10-2	13	TRBJ2-7	NA	CASRGGSSYEQYF	TGCGCCAGCAGAGGAGGGAGCTCCTACGAGCAGTACTTC
NA	TRBV19	16	TRBJ2-3	NA	CASSIEGAPSTDTQYF	TGTGCCAGTAGTATTGAAGGGGCCCCCAGCACAGATACGCAGTATTTT
NA	TRBV21-1	14	TRBJ1-2	NA	CASSIGDRNYGYTF	TGTGCCAGCAGCATAGGGGACAGGAACTATGGCTACACCTTC
NA	TRBV7-9	14	TRBJ2-5	NA	CASSLVRGVETQYF	TGTGCCAGCAGCTTAGTCAGGGGCGTAGAGACCCAGTACTTC
NA	TRBV28	15	TRBJ2-7	NA	CASSLPGGSPYEQYF	TGTGCCAGCAGTTTACCCGGCGGTTCTCCCTACGAGCAGTACTTC
NA	TRBV19	13	TRBJ2-5	NA	CASSKGMGETQYF	TGTGCCAGTAGTAAGGGGATGGGGGAGACCCAGTACTTC
TRBD2	TRBV3-1/TRBV3-2	16	TRBJ2-3	NA	CASSQGTSGRTDTQYF	TGTGCCAGCAGCCAAGGGACTAGCGGGAGAACAGATACGCAGTATTTT
NA	TRBV7-2	17	TRBJ2-6	once	CASSLSRWSSGANVLTF	TGTGCCAGCAGCTTATCCCGTTGGAGCTCTGGGGCCAACGTCCTGACTTTC
TRBD2	TRBV7-9	13	TRBJ2-2	NA	CASGLAGEAELFF	TGTGCCAGCGGACTAGCGGGAGAGGCGGAGCTGTTTTTT
TRBD1	TRBV2	15	TRBJ1-2	once	CASSESAGTDYGYTF	TGTGCCAGCAGTGAAAGCGCCGGGACAGACTATGGCTACACCTTC
TRBD1	TRBV7-9	13	TRBJ2-4	NA	CASSNGQGAIQYF	TGTGCCAGCAGCAACGGACAGGGGGCCATTCAGTACTTC
NA	TRBV27	11	TRBJ1-5	NA	CASTLDQPQHF	TGTGCCAGCACCCTCGATCAGCCCCAGCATTTT
NA	TRBV19	16	TRBJ2-2	NA	CASSANGRRNTGELFF	TGTGCCAGTAGTGCTAATGGTAGAAGGAACACCGGGGAGCTGTTTTTT
NA	TRBV11-2	17	TRBJ1-4	NA	CASSLGRDSTTNEKLFF	TGTGCCAGCAGCTTAGGCAGGGACTCTACTACTAATGAAAAACTGTTTTTT
TRBD1	TRBV6-5	15	TRBJ2-4	NA	CASRPGQGIRDIQYF	TGTGCCAGCAGGCCGGGACAGGGGATTCGGGACATTCAGTACTTC
NA	TRBV2	20	TRBJ2-7	once	CASGPRVDAGAPLSSYEQYF	TGTGCCAGCGGCCCGAGGGTGGATGCAGGGGCCCCCTTAAGCTCCTACGAGCAGTACTTC
NA	TRBV7-9	15	TRBJ1-1	NA	CASSPAQGFYTEAFF	TGTGCCAGCAGCCCCGCCCAGGGGTTTTACACTGAAGCTTTCTTT
TRBD2	TRBV27	16	TRBJ2-7	NA	CASSLLAGASSYEQYF	TGTGCCAGCAGTCTCTTAGCGGGAGCCAGCTCCTACGAGCAGTACTTC
TRBD1	TRBV19	14	TRBJ1-6	NA	CASSQGTGIVPLHF	TGTGCCAGTAGTCAGGGGACAGGGATTGTACCCCTCCACTTT
NA	TRBV29-1	13	TRBJ1-2	NA	CSVAAGANYGYTF	TGCAGCGTTGCGGCGGGCGCTAACTATGGCTACACCTTC
TRBD2	TRBV5-1	14	TRBJ2-5	NA	CASSFSGSRETQYF	TGCGCCAGCAGCTTCAGCGGGAGCCGGGAGACCCAGTACTTC
NA	TRBV10-3	13	TRBJ2-3	NA	CAISESNRLRQYF	TGTGCCATCAGTGAGTCGAACCGTCTCAGGCAGTATTTT
NA	TRBV12-1	9	TRBJ1-6	NA	CASPGTLHF	TGTGCCAGCCCGGGAACCCTCCACTTT
NA	TRBV3-1/TRBV3-2	13	TRBJ1-2	few	CASSPRGNYGYTF	TGTGCCAGCAGCCCCCGCGGGAACTATGGCTACACCTTC
TRBD2	TRBV19	16	TRBJ2-3	NA	CASRSPRSGERGTQYF	TGTGCCAGTAGGAGCCCCCGGAGCGGGGAGCGCGGTACGCAGTATTTT
NA	TRBV7-2	14	TRBJ1-4	NA	CASSLRGIGEKLFF	TGTGCCAGCAGCTTAAGGGGCATCGGGGAAAAACTGTTTTTT
NA	TRBV27	15	TRBJ1-5	NA	CASSSMTGIYQPQHF	TGTGCCAGCAGTTCCATGACAGGAATATATCAGCCCCAGCATTTT
TRBD2	TRBV27	16	TRBJ2-7	NA	CASSLLGGGGADEQYF	TGTGCCAGCAGTTTACTTGGTGGCGGGGGGGCAGACGAGCAGTACTTC
NA	TRBV6-5	15	TRBJ2-1	NA	CASIHGAENYNEQFF	TGTGCCAGCATACATGGAGCGGAGAACTACAATGAGCAGTTCTTC
TRBD2	TRBV24-1	17	TRBJ2-4	NA	CATSDLGGGNAKNIQYF	TGTGCCACCAGTGATTTGGGGGGGGGAAATGCCAAAAACATTCAGTACTTC
NA	TRBV7-2	17	TRBJ2-1	NA	CASSLNAALLSYNEQFF	TGTGCCAGCAGCTTAAATGCAGCGTTACTCTCCTACAATGAGCAGTTCTTC
TRBD1	TRBV6-5	16	TRBJ1-6	NA	CASSYGTGLWNSPLHF	TGTGCCAGCAGTTATGGGACAGGCCTATGGAATTCACCCCTCCACTTT
TRBD2	TRBV6-1	15	TRBJ2-1	once	CASSLPGTTYNEQFF	TGTGCCAGCAGTTTACCCGGGACTACTTACAATGAGCAGTTCTTC
NA	TRBV28	12	TRBJ2-7	NA	CASSLMRYEQYF	TGTGCCAGCAGTTTGATGAGGTACGAGCAGTACTTC
TRBD1	TRBV5-4	16	TRBJ1-2	once	CASSARTGTKAYGYTF	TGTGCCAGCAGCGCCCGGACAGGGACCAAAGCCTATGGCTACACCTTC
TRBD1	TRBV18	16	TRBJ1-4	NA	CASSPPTGPYGEKLFF	TGTGCCAGCTCACCACCGACAGGGCCATACGGTGAAAAACTGTTTTTT
NA	TRBV6-2/TRBV6-3	13	TRBJ1-1	NA	CASSYRERPEAFF	TGTGCCAGCAGTTACCGGGAGAGGCCTGAAGCTTTCTTT